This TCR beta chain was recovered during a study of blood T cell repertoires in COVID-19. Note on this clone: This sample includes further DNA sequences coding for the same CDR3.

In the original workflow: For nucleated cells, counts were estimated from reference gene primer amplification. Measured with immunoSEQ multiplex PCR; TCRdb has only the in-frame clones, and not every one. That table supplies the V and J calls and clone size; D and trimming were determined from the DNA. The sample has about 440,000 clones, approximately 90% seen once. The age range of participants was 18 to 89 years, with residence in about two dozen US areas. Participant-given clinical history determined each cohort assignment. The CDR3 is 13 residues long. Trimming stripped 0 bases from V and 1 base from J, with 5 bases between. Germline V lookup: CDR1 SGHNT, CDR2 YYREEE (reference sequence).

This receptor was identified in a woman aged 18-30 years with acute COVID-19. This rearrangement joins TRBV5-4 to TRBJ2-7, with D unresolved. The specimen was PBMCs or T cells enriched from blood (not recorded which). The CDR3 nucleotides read TGTGCCAGCAGCTTGGCAGGATCCTACGAGCAGTACTTC. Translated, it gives CASSLAGSYEQYF.